This T cell receptor beta chain was identified during a study of regulatory T cells in long-lasting Graves disease. General study findings and limits: Favored gene segments in persistent disease were TRBV28, TRBJ1-2 and TRBJ2-5.

The time point is: newly diagnosed GD, antithyroid drugs for less than 3 months. PBMC RNA served as the TCR library source. Germline V gene sequence: CDR1 SGHRS, CDR2 YFSETQ. This CDR3 has 14 residues. V lost 4 bases and J lost 5; bases outside the gene matches: 7. Arm-PCR of CDR3 regions and iRepertoire HTBI primers were used to build TCR beta libraries. TCRdb redid the calling of the multiplex PCR reads with MiXCR, one entry per CDR3 protein. The sample contains around 500,000 distinct CDR3 sequences, around 15% of which appear only once. This clonotype came up many times. Antigen unknown. These same data were also listed under a study on T cells in Graves' hyperthyroidism and ophthalmopathy. This second study says: Graves' hyperthyroidism was deemed stable given no ophthalmopathy progression within 18 months. Diagnostic assessment was based on clinical symptoms, serum thyroxine and TRAb, thyroid ultrasound and orbital computed tomography.

This sample comprised peripheral blood mononuclear cells (PBMCs), obtained at new diagnosis, from a patient treated with antithyroid drugs. This TCR came from a woman aged 40-60 years with Graves disease. The V and J genes are TRBV5-1 and TRBJ2-3, with TRBD1 matching over 7 bases. The DNA of the CDR3 is TGCGCCAGCAGCCTCGGGACAGAGGGAGATACGCAGTATTTT. It translates to CASSLGTEGDTQYF.